This T cell receptor beta chain was obtained from a study of beta chain features in type 1 diabetes. Isolated RNA was reverse transcribed in full, so expressed TCRB transcripts were sequenced. The method was immunoSEQ multiplex PCR; TCRdb's version includes in-frame clones alone and lacks a portion of them. The data contain about 930,000 clones, about a sixth of them singletons. This clone came up a few times. Its antigen is as yet unknown. Points from the study as a whole: A potential influence of HLA type upon TCRB rearrangement remained unresolved herein. All four CD4+ subsets of Type 1 diabetes patients contained TCRB CDR3s that were moderately but significantly shorter. Patients showed naive, central memory and Treg TCRB repertoires that appeared more similar than those of healthy donors.

CDR3 length equals 10 residues. The V gene's germline CDR1 is DFQATT and CDR2 SNEGSKA (reference sequence). Trimming cost V 5 bases and J 7 bases, with 9 bases left between them. Sequencing was performed on naive CD4+ T cells from blood. The TCR comes from a woman younger than 35 in good health. The chain employs TRBV20-1 and TRBJ2-7, with D hard to call. The CDR3 spells CSAYGGEQYF. In DNA form, the CDR3 reads TGCAGTGCTTACGGTGGAGAGCAGTACTTC.